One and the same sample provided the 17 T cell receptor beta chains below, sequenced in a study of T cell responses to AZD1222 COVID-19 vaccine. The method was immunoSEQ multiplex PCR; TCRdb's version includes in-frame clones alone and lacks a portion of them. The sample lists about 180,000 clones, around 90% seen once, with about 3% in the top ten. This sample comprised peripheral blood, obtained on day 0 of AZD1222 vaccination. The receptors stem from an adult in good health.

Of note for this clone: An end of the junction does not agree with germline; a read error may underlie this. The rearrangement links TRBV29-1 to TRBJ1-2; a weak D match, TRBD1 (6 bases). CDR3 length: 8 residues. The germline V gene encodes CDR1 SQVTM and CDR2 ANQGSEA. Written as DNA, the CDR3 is TGCAGCGTCCCAGAGGGGGGCTTC. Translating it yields CSVPEGGF.

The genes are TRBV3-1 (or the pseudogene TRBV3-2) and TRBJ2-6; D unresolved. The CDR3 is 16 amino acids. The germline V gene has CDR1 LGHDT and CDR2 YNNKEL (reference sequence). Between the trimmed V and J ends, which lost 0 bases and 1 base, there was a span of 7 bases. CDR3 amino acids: CASSQELRSGANVLTF. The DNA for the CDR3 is TGTGCCAGCAGCCAAGAATTGAGGTCTGGGGCCAACGTCCTGACTTTC.

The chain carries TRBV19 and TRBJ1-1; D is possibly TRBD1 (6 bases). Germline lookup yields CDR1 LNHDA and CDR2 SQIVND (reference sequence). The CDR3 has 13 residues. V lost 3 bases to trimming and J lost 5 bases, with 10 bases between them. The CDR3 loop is CASSMGARTEAFF. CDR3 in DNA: TGTGCCAGTAGTATGGGGGCTCGGACTGAAGCTTTCTTT. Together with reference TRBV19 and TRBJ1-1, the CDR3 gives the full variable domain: DGGITQSPKYLFRKEGQNVTLSCEQNLNHDAMYWYRQDPGQGLRLIYYSQIVNDFQKGDIAEGYSVSREKKESFPLTVTSAQKNPTAFYLCASSMGARTEAFFGQGTRLTVV.

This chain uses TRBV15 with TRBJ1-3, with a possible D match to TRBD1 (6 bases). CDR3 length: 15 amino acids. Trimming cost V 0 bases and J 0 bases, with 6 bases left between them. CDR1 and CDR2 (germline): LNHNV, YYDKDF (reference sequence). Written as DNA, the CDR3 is TGTGCCACCAGCAGAGACAGGGGCTCTGGAAACACCATATATTTT. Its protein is CATSRDRGSGNTIYF.

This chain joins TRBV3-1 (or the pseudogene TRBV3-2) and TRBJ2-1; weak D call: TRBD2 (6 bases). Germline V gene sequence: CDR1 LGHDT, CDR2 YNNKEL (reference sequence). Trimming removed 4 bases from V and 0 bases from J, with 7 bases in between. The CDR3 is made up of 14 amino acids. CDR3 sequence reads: CASSPGSSYNEQFF. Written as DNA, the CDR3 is TGTGCCAGCAGCCCCGGGAGCTCCTACAATGAGCAGTTCTTC.

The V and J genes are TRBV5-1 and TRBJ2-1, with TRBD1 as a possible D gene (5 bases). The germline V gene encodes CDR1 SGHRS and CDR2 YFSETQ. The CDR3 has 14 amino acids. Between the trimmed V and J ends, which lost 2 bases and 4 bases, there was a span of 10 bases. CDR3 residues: CASSFSGAYNEQFF. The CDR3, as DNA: TGCGCCAGCAGCTTTAGTGGGGCTTACAATGAGCAGTTCTTC.

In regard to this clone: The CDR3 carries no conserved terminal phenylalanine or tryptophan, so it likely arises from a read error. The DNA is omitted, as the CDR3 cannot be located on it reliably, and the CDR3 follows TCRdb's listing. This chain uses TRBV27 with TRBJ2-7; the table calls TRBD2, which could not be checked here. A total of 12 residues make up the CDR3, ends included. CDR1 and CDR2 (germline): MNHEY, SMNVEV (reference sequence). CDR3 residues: CASSWRFSGRAL.

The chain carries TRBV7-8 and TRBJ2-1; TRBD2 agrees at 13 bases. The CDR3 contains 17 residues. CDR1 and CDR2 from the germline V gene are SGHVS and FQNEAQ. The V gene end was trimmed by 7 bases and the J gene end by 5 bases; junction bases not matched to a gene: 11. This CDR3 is CASIQFRTSGSNNEQFF. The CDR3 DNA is TGTGCCAGCATCCAATTTCGGACTAGCGGGAGCAACAATGAGCAGTTCTTC. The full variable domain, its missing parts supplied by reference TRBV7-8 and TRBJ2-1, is GAGVSQSPRYKVAKRGQDVALRCDPISGHVSLFWYQQALGQGPEFLTYFQNEAQLDKSGLPSDRFFAERPEGSVSTLKIQRTQQEDSAVYLCASIQFRTSGSNNEQFFGPGTRLTVL.

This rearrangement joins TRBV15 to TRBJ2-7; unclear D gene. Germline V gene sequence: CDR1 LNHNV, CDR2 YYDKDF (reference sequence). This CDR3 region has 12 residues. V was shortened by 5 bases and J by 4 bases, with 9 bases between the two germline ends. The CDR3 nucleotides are TGTGCCACCAGCTCCCCGCCGTACGAGCAGTACTTC. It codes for CATSSPPYEQYF.

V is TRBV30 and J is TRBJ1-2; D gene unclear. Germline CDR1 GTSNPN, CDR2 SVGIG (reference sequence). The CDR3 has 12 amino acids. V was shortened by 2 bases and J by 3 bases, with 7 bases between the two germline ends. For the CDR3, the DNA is TGTGCCTGGAGTCTCCAGGACTATGGCTACACCTTC. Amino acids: CAWSLQDYGYTF. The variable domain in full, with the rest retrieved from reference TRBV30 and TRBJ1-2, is SQTIHQWPATLVQPVGSPLSLECTVEGTSNPNLYWYRQAAGRGLQLLFYSVGIGQISSEVPQNLSASRPQDRQFILSSKKLLLSDSGFYLCAWSLQDYGYTFGSGTRLTVV.

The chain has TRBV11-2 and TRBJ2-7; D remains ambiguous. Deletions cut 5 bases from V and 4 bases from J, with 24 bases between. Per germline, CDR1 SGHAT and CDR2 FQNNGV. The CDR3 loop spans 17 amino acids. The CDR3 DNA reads TGTGCCAGCAGCGCTCTCACATTTGGGCCTACGCCTTACGAGCAGTACTTC. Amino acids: CASSALTFGPTPYEQYF. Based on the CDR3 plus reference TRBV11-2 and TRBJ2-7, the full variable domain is EAGVAQSPRYKIIEKRQSVAFWCNPISGHATLYWYQQILGQGPKLLIQFQNNGVVDDSQLPKDRFSAERLKGVDSTLKIQPAKLEDSAVYLCASSALTFGPTPYEQYFGPGTRLTVT.

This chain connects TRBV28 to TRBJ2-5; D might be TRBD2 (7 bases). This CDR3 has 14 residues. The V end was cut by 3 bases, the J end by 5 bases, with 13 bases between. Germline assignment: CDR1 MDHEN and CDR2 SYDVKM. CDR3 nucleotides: TGTGCCAGCAGTTTGGGGGGGCTGGGGGAGACCCAGTACTTC. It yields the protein CASSLGGLGETQYF.

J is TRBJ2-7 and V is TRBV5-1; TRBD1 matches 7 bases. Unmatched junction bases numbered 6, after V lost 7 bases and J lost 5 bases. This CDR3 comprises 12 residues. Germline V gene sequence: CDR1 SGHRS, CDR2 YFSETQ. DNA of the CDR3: TGCGCCAGCCGACAGGGATCCCACGAGCAGTACTTC. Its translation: CASRQGSHEQYF.

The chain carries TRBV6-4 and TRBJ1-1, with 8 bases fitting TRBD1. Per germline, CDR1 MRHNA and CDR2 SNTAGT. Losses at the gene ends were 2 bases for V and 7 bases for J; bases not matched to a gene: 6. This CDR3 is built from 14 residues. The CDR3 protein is CASSDVQGANEAFF. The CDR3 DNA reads TGTGCCAGCAGTGACGTCCAGGGGGCCAATGAAGCTTTCTTT.

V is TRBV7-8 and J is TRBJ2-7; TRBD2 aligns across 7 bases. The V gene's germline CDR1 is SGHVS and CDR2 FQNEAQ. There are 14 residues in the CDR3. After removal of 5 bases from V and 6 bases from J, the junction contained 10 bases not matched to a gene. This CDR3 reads CASSRTRISGEQYF. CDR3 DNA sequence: TGTGCCAGCAGCCGGACTAGGATATCGGGCGAGCAGTACTTC.

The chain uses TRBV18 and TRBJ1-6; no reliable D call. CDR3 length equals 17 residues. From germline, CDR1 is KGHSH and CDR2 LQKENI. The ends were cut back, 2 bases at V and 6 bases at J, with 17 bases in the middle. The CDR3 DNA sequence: TGTGCCAGCTCACCAGTTGGGCTAATACATCCTAATTCACCCCTCCACTTT. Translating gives CASSPVGLIHPNSPLHF.

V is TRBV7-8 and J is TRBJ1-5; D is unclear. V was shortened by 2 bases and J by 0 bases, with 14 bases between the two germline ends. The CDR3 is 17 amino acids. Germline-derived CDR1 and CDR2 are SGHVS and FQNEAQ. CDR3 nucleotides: TGTGCCAGCAGCTTATACGATCCAGGAGATAGCAATCAGCCCCAGCATTTT. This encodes CASSLYDPGDSNQPQHF.